This paragraph reports one T cell receptor beta chain. The sample comes from a study of CD8+ T cells in alopecia areata. Investigators isolated RNA and reverse transcribed it into cDNA to act as the sequencing template. Method: immunoSEQ multiplex PCR; TCRdb's copy keeps in-frame clones and lacks some. This table holds about 200,000 clones, more than 55% found once. Germline trimming cut 5 bases from V and 2 bases from J; bases unmatched to any gene: 5. Germline V gene data show CDR1 as PRHDT and CDR2 as FYEKMQ (reference sequence). The CDR3 consists of 15 residues. The specimen was CD8+ T cells sorted from blood. This TCR derives from a human donor in good health. V is TRBV13 and J is TRBJ2-3; 9 nucleotides match TRBD2. CDR3 DNA sequence: TGTGCCAGCAGCCCCGGACTAGCGCTCACAGATACGCAGTATTTT. Translated: CASSPGLALTDTQYF.